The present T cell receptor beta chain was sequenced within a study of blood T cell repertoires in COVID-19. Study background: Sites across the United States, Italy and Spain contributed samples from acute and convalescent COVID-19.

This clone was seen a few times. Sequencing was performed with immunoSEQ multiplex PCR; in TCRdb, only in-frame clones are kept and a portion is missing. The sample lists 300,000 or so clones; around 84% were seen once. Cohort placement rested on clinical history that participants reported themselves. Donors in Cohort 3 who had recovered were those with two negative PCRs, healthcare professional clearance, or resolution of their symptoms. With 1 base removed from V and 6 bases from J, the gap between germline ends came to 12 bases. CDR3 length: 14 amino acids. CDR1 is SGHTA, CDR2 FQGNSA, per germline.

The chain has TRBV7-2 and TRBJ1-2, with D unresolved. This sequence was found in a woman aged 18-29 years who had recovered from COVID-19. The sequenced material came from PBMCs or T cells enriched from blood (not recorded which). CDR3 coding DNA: TGTGCCAGCAGCTTAGTCACTGGAGATGATGGCTACACCTTC. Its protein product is CASSLVTGDDGYTF.